The clone carrying this TCR beta chain was observed at least ten times. Antigen unknown. One entry per CDR3 protein, called by TCRdb with MiXCR from the reads. The data show approximately 270,000 distinct CDR3 sequences, approximately 22% seen once. This record belongs to a study of T cell repertoires in cytomegalovirus infection. Study-level points and caveats: CMV-specific TCR beta clonotypes restricted by HLA-C dominated the ex vivo response.

With V trimmed by 5 bases and J by 4 bases, 14 bases remained unmatched. CDR3 size: 17 residues. Per the germline V gene, CDR1 is SGHTA and CDR2 is FQGNSA. The clonotype was recovered from a human donor in good health (CMV status not recorded). Some clones in this sample may be carry-over from other donors' samples. The J gene is TRBJ1-2, the V gene TRBV7-2; 9 bases agree with TRBD1. This specimen was cultured PBMCs, taken from culture after CMV antigen stimulation. Here the CDR3 DNA reads TGTGCCAGCAGCATCGGGACAGGGAAGTTTAGAAGCTATGGCTACACCTTC. It codes for CASSIGTGKFRSYGYTF.